This entry is about one T cell receptor (beta chain). No cognate antigen has been identified for it. No qualities accompany the bases; no much larger clone lies one base away. This sample was included in a study of blood T cell repertoires in COVID-19 (dated by TCRdb to the early 2020s). Notes on the research overall: Samples covering the acute and convalescent phases of COVID-19 were provided by collaborators in the United States, Italy and Spain. The prospective study material was composed of cDNA or gDNA derived from T cells, B-cell-depleted T cells, or PBMCs. Where available, HLA class I and class II types were obtained from metadata supplied by the sample provider rather than from assay-based typing. The sample metadata nearly always contained a de-identified subject ID, COVID-19 status, age in years and sex. Samples were obtained from the ongoing ImmuneRACE study (first 160 participants) and from 1,254 subjects provided by 6 global collaborators. The dataset comprised deeply sampled blood TCRbeta repertoires from subjects exposed to, actively infected with, or recovered from COVID-19. A freely available public database, intended as a resource for researchers studying the immune response to SARS-CoV-2, is where the repertoires were released.

Beyond this particular receptor, the publication reports: The amount of clinical and demographic metadata varied by source and participant and was provided uncurated.

Samples from volunteer blood donors who had recovered from COVID-19 were contributed by a second Seattle source. Whole blood was collected in K2EDTA tubes by collaborating institutions according to the institutions' own protocols. Collaborator samples were shipped for TCRbeta analysis as frozen whole blood, isolated PBMCs, or DNA extracted from either sample type. Trimming removed 5 bases from V and 4 bases from J, leaving 16 bases between the germline ends. The CDR3 runs 15 amino acids, cysteine and phenylalanine included. Here the CDR3 DNA is all that survives: 45 bases in frame from base 1. Via the germline V gene, CDR1 is SGHRS and CDR2 YFSETQ. TCRbeta CDR3 regions were amplified from genomic DNA using the immunoSEQ Assay, a bias-controlled multiplex PCR. Under the source paper's analysis protocol: The number of nucleated cells in each sample was estimated by amplification of reference gene primers within the assay. Sequence reads were collapsed and filtered to measure the absolute abundance of every unique TCRbeta CDR3 rearrangement. For each sample, productive Simpson clonality was calculated by taking the square root of Simpson's diversity index across productive rearrangements. As stored in TCRdb, this immuneACCESS dataset retains in-frame rearrangements with V and J assigned. A fraction of the clones does not appear; measured against another copy, unresolved V genes explain less than half of the discrepancy, and the remainder lacks a known reason. Clone size and V and J calls were adopted from that table, with D and trimming inferred from the DNA. The sample records some 250,000 clones, around 86% of which are singletons. Of the sample, about 3% is held by the ten largest clones.

The TCR comes from a woman aged 25 to 39 who had recovered from COVID-19. This chain is built from TRBV5-1 and TRBJ1-3; no D gene call is confident. The sample was peripheral blood. The base sequence is TGCGCCAGCAGGGTTTTTCCCTTGGGCGGAAACACCATATATTTT. Translation gives CASRVFPLGGNTIYF.